The T cell receptor (beta chain) under discussion was sequenced for a study of response to subunit inactivated influenza vaccine. TCRdb ran MiXCR on the RT-PCR reads and lists one entry per CDR3 protein. The repertoire includes under 950,000 distinct CDR3 sequences, over 20% of them detected once, and roughly 10% sits in the top ten. This clonotype appeared a few times. The antigen is undetermined. The CDR3 spans 15 residues. Germline CDR1 SGHTA, CDR2 FQGNSA. V was clipped by 4 bases and J by 5 bases; unmatched bases: 6. General study results and limits: Seasonal influenza vaccination, on each occasion, was suggested by the authors to recruit few new T cells.

The source material was PBMCs from blood, sampled 4 to 6 days after vaccination. The chain carries TRBV7-2 and TRBJ2-1; 9 nucleotides line up with TRBD2. This clonotype was sampled from a man over 45 who received an inactivated influenza vaccine. DNA for the CDR3: TGTGCCAGCAGCTACCGACTAGCGGTTAACAATGAGCAGTTCTTC. Its translation is CASSYRLAVNNEQFF.